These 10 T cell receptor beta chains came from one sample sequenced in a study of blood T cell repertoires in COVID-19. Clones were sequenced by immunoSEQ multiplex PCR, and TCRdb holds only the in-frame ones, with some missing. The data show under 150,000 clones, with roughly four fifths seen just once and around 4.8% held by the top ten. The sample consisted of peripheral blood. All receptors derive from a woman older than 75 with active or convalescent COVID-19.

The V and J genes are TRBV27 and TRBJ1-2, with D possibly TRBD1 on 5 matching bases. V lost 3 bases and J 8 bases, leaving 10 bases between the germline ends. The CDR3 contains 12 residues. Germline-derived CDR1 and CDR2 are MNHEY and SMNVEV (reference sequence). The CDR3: CASSFSGGGYTF. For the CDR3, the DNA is TGTGCCAGCAGTTTCTCCGGGGGGGGCTACACCTTC.

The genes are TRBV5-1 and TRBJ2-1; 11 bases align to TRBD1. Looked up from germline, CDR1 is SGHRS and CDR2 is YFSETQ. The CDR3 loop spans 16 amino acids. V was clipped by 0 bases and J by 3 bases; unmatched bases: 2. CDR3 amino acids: CASSLGDRGFYNEQFF. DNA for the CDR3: TGCGCCAGCAGCTTGGGGGACAGGGGGTTCTACAATGAGCAGTTCTTC.

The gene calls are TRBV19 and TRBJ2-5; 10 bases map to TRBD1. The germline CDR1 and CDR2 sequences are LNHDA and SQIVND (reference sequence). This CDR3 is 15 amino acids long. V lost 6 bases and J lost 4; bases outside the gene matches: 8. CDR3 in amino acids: CASRDGTGVGETQYF. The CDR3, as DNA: TGTGCCAGTAGGGACGGGACAGGGGTAGGAGAGACCCAGTACTTC. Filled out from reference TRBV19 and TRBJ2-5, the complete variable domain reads DGGITQSPKYLFRKEGQNVTLSCEQNLNHDAMYWYRQDPGQGLRLIYYSQIVNDFQKGDIAEGYSVSREKKESFPLTVTSAQKNPTAFYLCASRDGTGVGETQYFGPGTRLLVL.

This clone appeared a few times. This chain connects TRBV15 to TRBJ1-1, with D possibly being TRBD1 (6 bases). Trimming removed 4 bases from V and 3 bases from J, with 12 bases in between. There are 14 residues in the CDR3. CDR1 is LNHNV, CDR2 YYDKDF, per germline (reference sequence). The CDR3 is CATSIDRSDTEAFF. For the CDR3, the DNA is TGTGCCACCAGCATAGACAGGTCGGACACTGAAGCTTTCTTT.

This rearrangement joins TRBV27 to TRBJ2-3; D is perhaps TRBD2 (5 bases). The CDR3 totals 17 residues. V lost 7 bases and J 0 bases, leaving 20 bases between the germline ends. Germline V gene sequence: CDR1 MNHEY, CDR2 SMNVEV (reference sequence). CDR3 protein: CASNTLGVFESTDTQYF. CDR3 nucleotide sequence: TGTGCCAGCAACACCCTCGGGGTATTTGAGAGCACAGATACGCAGTATTTT.

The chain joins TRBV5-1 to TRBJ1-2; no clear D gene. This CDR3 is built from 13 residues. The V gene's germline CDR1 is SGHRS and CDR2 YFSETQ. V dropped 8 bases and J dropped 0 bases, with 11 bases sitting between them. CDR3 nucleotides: TGCGCCAGTCACCCCGGAGCTAACTATGGCTACACCTTC. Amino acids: CASHPGANYGYTF.

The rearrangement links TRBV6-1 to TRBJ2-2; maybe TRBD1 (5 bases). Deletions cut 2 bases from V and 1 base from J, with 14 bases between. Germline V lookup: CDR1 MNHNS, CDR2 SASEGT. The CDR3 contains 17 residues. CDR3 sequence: CASSERKFDRNTGELFF. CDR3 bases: TGTGCCAGCAGTGAAAGAAAATTTGACAGGAACACCGGGGAGCTGTTTTTT.

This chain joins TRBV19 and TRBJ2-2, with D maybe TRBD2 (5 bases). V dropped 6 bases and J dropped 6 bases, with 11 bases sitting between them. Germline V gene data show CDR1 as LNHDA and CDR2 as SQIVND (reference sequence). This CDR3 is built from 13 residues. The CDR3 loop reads CASSSGTAGELFF. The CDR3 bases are TGTGCCAGTAGCAGCGGTACGGCCGGGGAGCTGTTTTTT.

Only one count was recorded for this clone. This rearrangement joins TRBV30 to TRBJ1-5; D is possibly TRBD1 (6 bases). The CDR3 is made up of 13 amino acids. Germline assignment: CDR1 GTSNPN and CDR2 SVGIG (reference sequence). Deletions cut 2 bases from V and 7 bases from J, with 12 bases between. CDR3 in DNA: TGTGCCTGGAGTTTACCAGGGGACCAGCCCCAGCATTTT. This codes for CAWSLPGDQPQHF.

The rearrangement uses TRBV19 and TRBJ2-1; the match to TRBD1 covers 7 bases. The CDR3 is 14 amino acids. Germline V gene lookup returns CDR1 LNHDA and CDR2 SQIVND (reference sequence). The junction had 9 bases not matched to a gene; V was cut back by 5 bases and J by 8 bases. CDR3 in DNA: TGTGCCAGTAGTCCCCTAGACAGGGCCTATGAGCAGTTCTTC. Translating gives CASSPLDRAYEQFF.